The rows below give T cell receptor beta chains drawn from one sample of a study of chemoradiotherapy in HPV16-positive cancers. Repertoires were generated with immunoSEQ multiplex PCR, while TCRdb's copy carries only in-frame clones and drops some. The sample comprises around 62,000 clones, 88% of which are singletons, and 4% to 5% rests with the top ten. The input for sequencing was blood, taken from a patient who underwent chemoradiotherapy. These receptors were obtained from a human donor with HPV-associated anogenital cancer. The CDR3 runs from the conserved cysteine through the conserved F or W. Fields, in order: V gene, clone size, D gene, J gene, CDR3 DNA, CDR3 protein. A D gene is named only where the DNA matches it firmly. Rows give clone size only sometimes, using once, few, many, or a class for an expanded clone.

TRBV7-8	NA	NA	TRBJ2-7	TGTGCCAGCAGCCAGGGAGCCAGGGTGGGCGAGCAGTACTTC	CASSQGARVGEQYF
TRBV5-6	NA	TRBD2	TRBJ2-2	TGTGCCAGCAGCTTGATAGCGGGAGAGCTGTTTTTT	CASSLIAGELFF
TRBV6-6	NA	NA	TRBJ1-1	TGTGCCAGCAGCCGACCTCCCCGAACAGGGAACACTGAAGCTTTCTTT	CASSRPPRTGNTEAFF
TRBV28	NA	TRBD1	TRBJ1-1	TGTGCCAGCAGCGAATGGACAGGGTGGCCTGAAGCTTTCTTT	CASSEWTGWPEAFF
TRBV21-1	NA	NA	TRBJ2-1	TGTGCCAGCGGGACTTCTAACTCCTACAATGAGCAGTTCTTC	CASGTSNSYNEQFF
TRBV5-1	few	NA	TRBJ1-2	TGCGCCAGCAGCCAGACAGGTCTCAGCTATGGCTACACCTTC	CASSQTGLSYGYTF
TRBV6-1	many	NA	TRBJ2-1	TGTGCCAGCAGTCCCTCGCAGGGAAGGCACAATGAGCAGTTCTTC	CASSPSQGRHNEQFF
TRBV19	NA	TRBD2	TRBJ2-4	TGTGCCAGTAGCACGGGGAGCGGGAGGGCCATGAACATTCAGTACTTC	CASSTGSGRAMNIQYF
TRBV30	once	NA	TRBJ2-2	TGTGCCTGGAGAGGCAGGGTCGACACCGGGGAGCTGTTTTTT	CAWRGRVDTGELFF
TRBV2	NA	TRBD1	TRBJ2-5	TGTGCCAGCACTACAGACAGACAGGGACAAGAGACCCAGTACTTC	CASTTDRQGQETQYF
TRBV18	NA	TRBD1	TRBJ1-4	TGTGCCAGCTCACCAACTAACCAGGGGGTTCCTGAAAAACTGTTTTTT	CASSPTNQGVPEKLFF
TRBV7-2	NA	TRBD2	TRBJ2-3	TGTGCCACCAAAGGACTAGCGGTCAGCACAGATACGCAGTATTTT	CATKGLAVSTDTQYF
TRBV5-1	NA	TRBD1	TRBJ1-2	TGCGCCAGCAGCTGGACAGGAAATGGCTACACCTTC	CASSWTGNGYTF
TRBV19	NA	NA	TRBJ1-2	TGTGCCAGTAGACTTAAGGGAGCTAACTATGGCTACACCTTC	CASRLKGANYGYTF
TRBV5-6	NA	NA	TRBJ1-1	TGTGCCAGCAGCCGCCGAGAGACCCAGAACACTGAAGCTTTCTTT	CASSRRETQNTEAFF
TRBV19	NA	NA	TRBJ1-6	TGTGCCAGTAGTATAGCCGCTCGGCAGAGGGGGGACTCCTATAATTCACCCCTCCACTTT	CASSIAARQRGDSYNSPLHF
TRBV25-1	NA	NA	TRBJ2-4	TGTGCCAGCACCTGGAGGGTTTCCCAGGGCTGGGCCAAAAACATTCAGTACTTC	CASTWRVSQGWAKNIQYF
TRBV7-2	NA	NA	TRBJ1-2	TGTGCCAGCAGCTTGGAGGGACCGGCGAACTATGGCTACACCTTC	CASSLEGPANYGYTF
TRBV29-1	NA	NA	TRBJ1-2	TGCAGCGTTGAAGATCGTGACAGCTACTATGGCTACACCTTC	CSVEDRDSYYGYTF
TRBV18	NA	NA	TRBJ1-5	TGTGCCAGCTCTCTCCTACCCCCTGGGGACAATCAGCCCCAGCATTTT	CASSLLPPGDNQPQHF
TRBV7-9	once	NA	TRBJ2-7	TGTGCCAGCACCTCCTTGGGGGACGAGCAGTACTTC	CASTSLGDEQYF
TRBV6-6	NA	TRBD1	TRBJ1-1	TGTGCCAGCACCCCCCCCGGGACAGGGATAGCTTTCTTT	CASTPPGTGIAFF
TRBV5-1	NA	NA	TRBJ1-1	TGCGCCAGCAGCCTGGACGTGAACACTGAAGCTTTCTTT	CASSLDVNTEAFF
TRBV13	NA	NA	TRBJ1-2	TGTGCCAGCAGCAGGAGGAGGGATGGCTACACCTTC	CASSRRRDGYTF
TRBV10-2	NA	NA	TRBJ1-2	TGCGCCAGCAGTGAGAGGGGACCCGGGGGAATCTATGGCTACACCTTC	CASSERGPGGIYGYTF
TRBV7-9	NA	TRBD1	TRBJ1-4	TGTGCCAGCAGCCCGACCCCAAACCGAGGGGAAAGGGGGCTTTCTGAACTGTTTTTT	CASSPTPNRGERGLSELFF
TRBV7-2	NA	NA	TRBJ1-4	TGTGCCAGCAGCTTATGGGGGACGGGTAATGAAAAACTGTTTTTT	CASSLWGTGNEKLFF
TRBV28	NA	NA	TRBJ2-2	TGTGCCAGCAGTCAACACATCCCTGCATACCGGGAGCTGTTTTTT	CASSQHIPAYRELFF
TRBV6-6	NA	NA	TRBJ1-1	TGTGCCAGCAGTCCGCCGGCAGGGAGGTTGTCTGAAGCTTTCTTT	CASSPPAGRLSEAFF
TRBV5-6	few	NA	TRBJ1-2	TGTGCCAGCAGCCCACCTGGACAGAAAGGAGCCTATGGCTACACCTTC	CASSPPGQKGAYGYTF
TRBV7-9	NA	NA	TRBJ1-2	TGTGCCAGCAGCCCCGCCGACTATGGCTACACCTTC	CASSPADYGYTF
TRBV7-2	NA	NA	TRBJ2-7	TGTGCCAGCAGCTTGGGACTCTCCTCCTACGAGCAGTACTTC	CASSLGLSSYEQYF
TRBV4-1	NA	TRBD1	TRBJ2-5	TGCGCCAGCAGCCAACAGGGGGCGCCTGGATCCCAAGAGACCCAGTACTTC	CASSQQGAPGSQETQYF
TRBV5-1	NA	NA	TRBJ2-7	TGCGCCAGCAGCCCTTGGGTGGGACCCGAGCAGTACTTC	CASSPWVGPEQYF
TRBV7-4	many	NA	TRBJ2-7	TGTGCCAGCTCTTATAGAAACTCTGAAGGCTACGAGCAGTACTTC	CASSYRNSEGYEQYF
TRBV15	NA	NA	TRBJ2-3	TGTGCCACCAGCGGCACTATCGGAGATACGCAGTATTTT	CATSGTIGDTQYF
TRBV30	NA	NA	TRBJ2-3	TGTGCCTTACGTTGGGCAGGGGCCTTCACAGATACGCAGTATTTT	CALRWAGAFTDTQYF
TRBV6-1	once	NA	TRBJ2-1	TGTGCCAGCAGTGAGGATCAGGGGAGAGGGCAGTTCTTC	CASSEDQGRGQFF
TRBV6-5	NA	NA	TRBJ1-5	TGTGCCAGCAGCCCAGGGATGGGACATCAGCCCCAGCATTTT	CASSPGMGHQPQHF
TRBV19	NA	NA	TRBJ2-7	TGTGCCAGTAGCTTACAGGAAAACTCCTACGAGCAGTACTTC	CASSLQENSYEQYF
TRBV9	NA	NA	TRBJ2-1	TGTGCCAGCAGCTCCAGGAGCTCCTACAATGAGCAGTTCTTC	CASSSRSSYNEQFF
TRBV27	NA	TRBD2	TRBJ2-1	TGTGCCAGCAGTTTATCGGGACTAGGAGTAAGTGAGCAGTTCTTC	CASSLSGLGVSEQFF
TRBV7-8	few	NA	TRBJ1-6	TGTGCCAGCAGTCAGAAGGAGGGTTCACCCCTCCACTTT	CASSQKEGSPLHF
TRBV6-1	NA	NA	TRBJ1-1	TGTGCCAGCACCCGAGACCGCCTTCCGAACACTGAAGCTTTCTTT	CASTRDRLPNTEAFF
TRBV2	few	TRBD2	TRBJ2-5	TGTGCCAGCAGCAGGACACTAGCGGGTTTTTCGGAGACCCAGTACTTC	CASSRTLAGFSETQYF
TRBV4-1	NA	NA	TRBJ1-3	TGCGCCAGCAGCCCCCCCGGGGCGATCGGAAACACCATATATTTT	CASSPPGAIGNTIYF
TRBV7-9	NA	TRBD2	TRBJ2-2	TGTGCCAGCAGTCAGACTAGCGGAATCACCGGGGAGCTGTTTTTT	CASSQTSGITGELFF
TRBV29-1	NA	TRBD2	TRBJ2-7	TGCAGCGTTGAAGCCCCTTTAGCGGGAGGCCTCTCCTACGAGCAGTACTTC	CSVEAPLAGGLSYEQYF
TRBV28	NA	TRBD2	TRBJ2-3	TGTGCCAGCAGTTCCGCCTTGCGGGAGACGCAGTATTTT	CASSSALRETQYF
TRBV7-8	NA	NA	TRBJ1-5	TGTGCCAGCAGCTTAGCCGGGGAGAATCAGCCCCAGCATTTT	CASSLAGENQPQHF